The rows below give T cell receptor beta chains drawn from one sample of a study of T cells in Graves' hyperthyroidism and ophthalmopathy. TCRdb analysed the multiplex PCR reads with MiXCR anew, one entry per CDR3 protein. The sample holds fewer than 450,000 distinct CDR3 sequences, about 18% seen once. What was sequenced was blood. The receptor source for this set is a woman in her twenties or thirties with Graves' hyperthyroidism that later progressed to Graves' ophthalmopathy. The CDR3 runs from the conserved cysteine through the conserved F or W. A D gene is named only where the DNA matches it firmly. Only part of the rows carry a size: once, few, many, or a class if the clone is expanded.

J: TRBJ2-7; D: -; size: few; V: TRBV27; DNA: TGTGCCAGCAGTTTGACAGGCGCCAGCTCCTACGAGCAGTACTTC; CDR3: CASSLTGASSYEQYF
J: TRBJ1-4; D: -; size: -; V: TRBV7-9; DNA: TGTGCCAGCAGCTTAAGACAGCGCCCTGAAAAACTGTTTTTT; CDR3: CASSLRQRPEKLFF
J: TRBJ1-1; D: -; size: many; V: TRBV29-1; DNA: TGCAGCGTTGGGGAGGACACTGAAGCTTTCTTT; CDR3: CSVGEDTEAFF
J: TRBJ2-7; D: TRBD1; size: -; V: TRBV7-9; DNA: TGTGCCAGCGCAACCACCAGGGACAGGGGATACTACGAGCAGTACTTC; CDR3: CASATTRDRGYYEQYF
J: TRBJ2-4; D: TRBD1; size: -; V: TRBV28; DNA: TGTGCCAGCAGTGTAACAGGGGGATACGCCAAAAACATTCAGTACTTC; CDR3: CASSVTGGYAKNIQYF
J: TRBJ1-6; D: TRBD1; size: many; V: TRBV2; DNA: TGTGCCAGCAGGGTACAGGGGGCAGGTTCACCCCTCCACTTT; CDR3: CASRVQGAGSPLHF
J: TRBJ2-7; D: -; size: many; V: TRBV28; DNA: TGTGCCAGCAGTTTCTCGACAGGCGGAGGCTCCTACGAGCAGTACTTC; CDR3: CASSFSTGGGSYEQYF
J: TRBJ2-1; D: -; size: many; V: TRBV5-1; DNA: TGCGCCAGCAGCACCGGAATCCTCGGCTTAGGGGATGAGCAGTTCTTC; CDR3: CASSTGILGLGDEQFF
J: TRBJ2-7; D: -; size: many; V: TRBV10-3; DNA: TGTGCCATCGAGGATAGCAGCTACGAGCAGTACTTC; CDR3: CAIEDSSYEQYF
J: TRBJ2-1; D: TRBD2; size: many; V: TRBV20-1; DNA: TGCAGTCAAGCGGGGGTATATAACAATGAGCAGTTCTTC; CDR3: CSQAGVYNNEQFF
J: TRBJ1-6; D: -; size: many; V: TRBV30; DNA: TGTGCCTGGAGTATACTTGCCTCACCCCTCCACTTT; CDR3: CAWSILASPLHF
J: TRBJ1-2; D: TRBD1; size: many; V: TRBV24-1; DNA: TGTGCCACCAGTGACCCGGGACAGGGCGGCGGCTACACCTTC; CDR3: CATSDPGQGGGYTF
J: TRBJ1-1; D: -; size: many; V: TRBV7-9; DNA: TGTGCCAGCAGCTTAGCCGGACAGCTTGAAGCTTTCTTT; CDR3: CASSLAGQLEAFF
J: TRBJ1-1; D: TRBD1; size: many; V: TRBV7-9; DNA: TGTGCCAGCAGCACAGGGGTAGGAACTGAAGCTTTCTTT; CDR3: CASSTGVGTEAFF
J: TRBJ2-7; D: TRBD1; size: few; V: TRBV4-2; DNA: TGTGCCAGCAGCCAAGAAGGGACAGGGAACGAGCAGTACTTC; CDR3: CASSQEGTGNEQYF
J: TRBJ2-5; D: TRBD1; size: -; V: TRBV12-3/TRBV12-4; DNA: TGTGCCAGCAGTTTCGACAGGGTGGAGACCCAGTACTTC; CDR3: CASSFDRVETQYF
J: TRBJ1-5; D: TRBD1; size: -; V: TRBV6-1; DNA: TGTGCCAGCAGTAGACAGGGGCCTAGCAATCAGCCCCAGCATTTT; CDR3: CASSRQGPSNQPQHF
J: TRBJ1-6; D: -; size: -; V: TRBV5-6; DNA: TGTGCCAGCAGCTTGGGGGCCTCGGGGTATAATTCACCCCTCCACTTT; CDR3: CASSLGASGYNSPLHF
J: TRBJ1-1; D: -; size: few; V: TRBV29-1; DNA: TGCAGCGTTGAGGGGGGGGACACTGAAGCTTTCTTT; CDR3: CSVEGGDTEAFF
J: TRBJ2-5; D: -; size: many; V: TRBV5-1; DNA: TGCGCCAGCAGCTTGGAATCGCCAGGGAGCGGTGAGACCCAGTACTTC; CDR3: CASSLESPGSGETQYF
J: TRBJ2-2; D: -; size: many; V: TRBV11-2; DNA: TGTGCCAGCAGCTTAGAGGTGGTGAACACCGGGGAGCTGTTTTTT; CDR3: CASSLEVVNTGELFF
J: TRBJ2-2; D: -; size: many; V: TRBV4-1; DNA: TGCGCCAGCAGCCCGAATCGAGGGGGCGGGGAGCTGTTTTTT; CDR3: CASSPNRGGGELFF
J: TRBJ2-7; D: -; size: -; V: TRBV4-1; DNA: TGCGCCAGCAGCCGCTCGCAGGGAGACTCCTACGAGCAGTACTTC; CDR3: CASSRSQGDSYEQYF
J: TRBJ2-1; D: TRBD2; size: many; V: TRBV20-1; DNA: TGCAGTGCTAGACCCGCCGCTAGCGGATTTTACAATGAGCAGTTCTTC; CDR3: CSARPAASGFYNEQFF
J: TRBJ2-5; D: TRBD2; size: -; V: TRBV11-2; DNA: TGTGCCAGCAGCTTCGGCTTAGCGGGAGGGCCCTCACTAGAGACCCAGTACTTC; CDR3: CASSFGLAGGPSLETQYF
J: TRBJ1-1; D: -; size: -; V: TRBV11-2; DNA: TGTGCCAGCAGCTTCGTGAGGGGTCGGAGCACTGAAGCTTTCTTT; CDR3: CASSFVRGRSTEAFF